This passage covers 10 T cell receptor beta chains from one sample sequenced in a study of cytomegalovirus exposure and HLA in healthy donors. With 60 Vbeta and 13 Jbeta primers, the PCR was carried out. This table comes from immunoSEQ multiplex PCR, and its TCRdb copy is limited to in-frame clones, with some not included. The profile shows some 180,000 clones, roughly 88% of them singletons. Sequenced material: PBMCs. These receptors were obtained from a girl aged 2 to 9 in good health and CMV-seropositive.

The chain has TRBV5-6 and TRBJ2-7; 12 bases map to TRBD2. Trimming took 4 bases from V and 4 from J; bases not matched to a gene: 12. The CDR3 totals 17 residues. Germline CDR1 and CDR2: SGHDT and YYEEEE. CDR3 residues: CASSVMTSGRVGYEQYF. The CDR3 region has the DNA TGTGCCAGCAGCGTGATGACTAGCGGGAGAGTCGGGTACGAGCAGTACTTC.

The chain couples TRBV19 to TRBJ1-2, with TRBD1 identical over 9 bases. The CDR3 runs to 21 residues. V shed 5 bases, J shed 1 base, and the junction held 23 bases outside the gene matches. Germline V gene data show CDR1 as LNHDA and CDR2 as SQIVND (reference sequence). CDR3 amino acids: CASSPTGTGILPRIRNYGYTF. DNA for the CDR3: TGTGCCAGTAGTCCTACCGGGACAGGGATCCTTCCTCGCATCCGTAACTATGGCTACACCTTC.

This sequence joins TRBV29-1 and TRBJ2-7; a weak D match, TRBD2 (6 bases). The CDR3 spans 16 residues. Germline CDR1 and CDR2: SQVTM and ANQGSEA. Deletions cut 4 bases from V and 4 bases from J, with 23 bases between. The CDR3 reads CSVVDVFGGFGYEQYF. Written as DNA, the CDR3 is TGCAGCGTTGTCGATGTATTCGGGGGATTCGGTTACGAGCAGTACTTC.

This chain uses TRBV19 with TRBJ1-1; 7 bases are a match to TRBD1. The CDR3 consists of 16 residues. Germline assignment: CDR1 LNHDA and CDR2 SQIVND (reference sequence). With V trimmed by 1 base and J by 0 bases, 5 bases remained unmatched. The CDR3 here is CASSIARDRMNTEAFF. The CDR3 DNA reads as TGTGCCAGTAGTATAGCGAGGGACAGAATGAACACTGAAGCTTTCTTT.

The CDR3 here is CASSWTPNRGDSPLHF. The CDR3 nucleotides read TGCGCCAGCAGCTGGACTCCAAACAGGGGCGATTCACCCCTCCACTTT. V and J are TRBV5-1 and TRBJ1-6, with 7 nucleotides matching TRBD1. The CDR3 consists of 16 residues. V trimming: 3 bases; J trimming: 8 bases; junction bases outside the gene matches: 11. Germline loops: CDR1 SGHRS, CDR2 YFSETQ.

The chain's CDR3 is CASSPQYQETQYF. The CDR3 DNA is TGTGCCAGTAGTCCTCAGTACCAAGAGACCCAGTACTTC. The V call is TRBV19, the J call TRBJ2-5; D not certain. The germline V and J ends were trimmed by 5 bases and 0 bases, with 7 bases remaining between them. CDR3 length: 13 amino acids. The germline CDR1 and CDR2 sequences are LNHDA and SQIVND (reference sequence).

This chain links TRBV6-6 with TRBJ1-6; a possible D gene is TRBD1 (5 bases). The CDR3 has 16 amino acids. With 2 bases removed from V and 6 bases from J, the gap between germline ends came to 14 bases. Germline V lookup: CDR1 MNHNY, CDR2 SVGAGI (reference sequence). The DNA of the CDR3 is TGTGCCAGCAGTTACCTCCAGGTCGGGGGTAATTCACCCCTCCACTTT. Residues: CASSYLQVGGNSPLHF.

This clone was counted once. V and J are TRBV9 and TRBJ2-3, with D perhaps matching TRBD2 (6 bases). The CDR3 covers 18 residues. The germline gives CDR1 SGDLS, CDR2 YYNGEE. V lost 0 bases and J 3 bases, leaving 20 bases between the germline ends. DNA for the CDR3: TGTGCCAGCAGCGTAGCTACACCTCTGACTAGTTTTACAGATACGCAGTATTTT. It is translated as CASSVATPLTSFTDTQYF.

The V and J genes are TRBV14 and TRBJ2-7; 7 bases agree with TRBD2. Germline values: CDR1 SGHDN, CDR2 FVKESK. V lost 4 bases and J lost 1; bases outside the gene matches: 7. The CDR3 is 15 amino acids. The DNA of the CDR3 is TGTGCCAGCAGCCCTTCTAGCGGAGTTTCCTACGAGCAGTACTTC. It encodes CASSPSSGVSYEQYF.

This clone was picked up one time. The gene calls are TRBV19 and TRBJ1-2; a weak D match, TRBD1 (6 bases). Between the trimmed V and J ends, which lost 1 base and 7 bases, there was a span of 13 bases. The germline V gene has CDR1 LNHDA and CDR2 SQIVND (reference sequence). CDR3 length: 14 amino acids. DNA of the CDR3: TGTGCCAGTAGTATAGCAGGGGTGTCAAGTGGCTACACCTTC. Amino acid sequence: CASSIAGVSSGYTF.